These 5 T cell receptor beta chains originate from one sample sequenced in a study of blood T cell repertoires in COVID-19. Only in-frame clones appear in the TCRdb table, and some are missing; sequencing was by immunoSEQ multiplex PCR. The data show about 350,000 clones, with about nine tenths seen just once and over 1% held by the top ten. Sequenced input: PBMCs or T cells enriched from blood (not recorded which). Receptors were obtained from a woman aged 30 to 39 who had been exposed to COVID-19.

V usage is TRBV7-9 and J usage is TRBJ2-1; TRBD2 matches at 11 bases. Per the germline V gene, CDR1 is SEHNR and CDR2 is FQNEAQ (reference sequence). This CDR3 region has 15 residues. With V trimmed by 4 bases and J by 6 bases, 5 bases remained unmatched. CDR3 region: CASSSRLAGTNEQFF. CDR3 in DNA: TGTGCCAGCAGCTCCAGACTAGCGGGGACCAATGAGCAGTTCTTC. The complete variable domain, with remaining parts taken from reference TRBV7-9 and TRBJ2-1, reads DTGVSQNPRHKITKRGQNVTFRCDPISEHNRLYWYRQTLGQGPEFLTYFQNEAQLEKSRLLSDRFSAERPKGSFSTLEIQRTEQGDSAMYLCASSSRLAGTNEQFFGPGTRLTVL.

The CDR3 DNA reads TGTGCCAGTAGTATTCGGGCGGAGGGGACCTACGAGCAGTACTTC. Amino acid sequence: CASSIRAEGTYEQYF. V and J are TRBV19 and TRBJ2-7; TRBD2 is a possible D gene (6 bases). V lost 3 bases to trimming and J lost 2 bases, with 14 bases between them. The CDR3 is made up of 15 amino acids. The germline CDR1 and CDR2 sequences are LNHDA and SQIVND (reference sequence).

The chain links TRBV7-2 to TRBJ2-1; 8 bases map to TRBD2. Germline CDR1 and CDR2: SGHTA and FQGNSA. V lost 5 bases and J lost 7; bases outside the gene matches: 10. CDR3 size: 15 residues. The CDR3, as DNA: TGTGCCAGCAGCCTCGCGGCTAGCGGGCCGAATGAGCAGTTCTTC. Amino acids: CASSLAASGPNEQFF.

The CDR3 coding sequence is TGTGCCAGCAGCTTAGTTGGTGGCGCTTTCTTT. Encoded protein: CASSLVGGAFF. This chain joins TRBV7-9 and TRBJ1-1; D is unclear. Trimming pared 1 base from V and 11 bases from J, leaving 8 bases between. The CDR3 has 11 residues. Per the germline V gene, CDR1 is SEHNR and CDR2 is FQNEAQ (reference sequence).

The chain has TRBV9 and TRBJ2-1, with D perhaps matching TRBD2 (5 bases). Germline-derived CDR1 and CDR2 are SGDLS and YYNGEE. The length of the CDR3 is 12 residues. The V end lost 0 bases, the J end lost 10 bases, and 8 bases lay between the germline ends. The CDR3 coding sequence is TGTGCCAGCAGCGTAGGGAGGACCGAGCAGTTCTTC. As protein: CASSVGRTEQFF.